This T cell receptor (beta chain) was identified during a study of T cells in Graves' hyperthyroidism and ophthalmopathy. Researchers took RNA transcripts and amplified the TCR beta CDR3 regions from them. The HTBI primer set was used in a first-round RT-PCR of the TCR CDR3. TCRdb re-derived calls from the multiplex PCR reads in MiXCR, one entry per CDR3 protein. The sample holds 340,000 or so distinct CDR3 sequences; 18% are singletons and the top ten take approximately 54%. This clonotype showed up many times. As yet, its antigen is unknown. Patients were excluded for uncontrolled infection, other autoimmune disease, pregnancy or lactation. Whole-study findings and limits: Blood also contained most expanded thyroid clonotypes above 0.001. Onset of ophthalmopathy came a median roughly 6.4 months after the model predicted it.

The material sequenced was blood. This receptor was obtained from a woman in her forties or fifties with Graves' hyperthyroidism.

The CDR3 nucleotides read TGTGCCAGCCGCCCGGGGGGGCAAGAGACCCAGTACTTC. It translates to CASRPGGQETQYF. This rearrangement joins TRBV11-1 to TRBJ2-5; 8 positions match TRBD2. CDR3 length equals 13 residues. Germline CDR1 is SGHAT and CDR2 is FQDESV (reference sequence). The V segment lost 8 bases and the J segment 2 bases; nucleotides outside the gene matches: 4. Supplemented by reference TRBV11-1 and TRBJ2-5, the full variable domain reads EAEVAQSPRYKITEKSQAVAFWCDPISGHATLYWYRQILGQGPELLVQFQDESVVDDSQLPKDRFSAERLKGVDSTLKIQPAELGDSAMYLCASRPGGQETQYFGPGTRLLVL.